The clone carrying this TCR beta chain occurred a few times. No antigen is known for it. The record originates from a study of T cells after yellow fever vaccination. General study findings and limits: Some clonotypes, a small share, were shared between CD4 and CD8 compartments. Post-booster samples contained most primary-vaccination clones (just under 98% CD4, less than 90% CD8). It was a weaker secondary response, yet one that peaked faster, at day 5 versus 15.

In TCRdb, the 5' RACE reads were re-called with MiXCR into one record per CDR3 protein. The sample lists about 73,000 distinct CDR3 sequences, approximately 8% occurring once. The CDR3 has 15 amino acids. CDR1 is SGHAT and CDR2 is FQNNGV in the germline V gene. V lost 4 bases, J lost 2 bases, and 15 bases lay in between. The origin of this receptor is a man aged 25-45 years who received the YFV17D yellow fever vaccine. V gene TRBV11-2 combines with J gene TRBJ2-7, with D perhaps matching TRBD2 (7 bases). The specimen was CD8+ T cells sorted from PBMCs, collected on the day of the yellow fever booster vaccination. In DNA form, the CDR3 reads TGTGCCAGCAGCTGGAGCGGGACATATACCTACGAGCAGTACTTC. This translates into CASSWSGTYTYEQYF.